This T cell receptor beta chain was sequenced for a study of T cell clonotyping in hematopoietic cell transplantation. This clone was observed once. Generated by immunoSEQ multiplex PCR, the TCRdb table keeps only in-frame clones and is missing some. The sample includes some 8,400 clones, approximately 88% of them seen just once. This clonotype was obtained from a male patient over 55 who had an allogeneic stem cell transplant from a related donor, so the T cells may come from the graft donor. Some clones in this sample may be carry-over from other donors' samples. The input for sequencing was peripheral blood mononuclear cells, taken at the time of graft-versus-host disease after allogeneic stem cell transplant.

The CDR3 loop is CASSPRTSGPYEQYF. In nucleotides, the CDR3 is TGTGCCAGCAGCCCCCGGACTAGCGGTCCCTACGAGCAGTACTTC. The chain employs TRBV6-5 and TRBJ2-7, with TRBD2 identical over 10 bases. CDR1 MNHEY and CDR2 SVGAGI come from the germline V gene. V lost 6 bases, J lost 2 bases, and 7 bases stayed unmatched. The CDR3 loop spans 15 amino acids.